Listed below are T cell receptor beta chains from one sample, sequenced in a study of T cell responses to AZD1222 COVID-19 vaccine. Sequencing was performed with immunoSEQ multiplex PCR; in TCRdb, only in-frame clones are kept and a portion is missing. Among under 300,000 clones listed, more than 85% were seen once. Sequencing was performed on peripheral blood, taken on day 0 of AZD1222 vaccination. The source of these receptors is an adult in good health. Each CDR3 is given with its conserved first and last residue. Fields, in order: V gene, D gene, clone size, J gene, CDR3 DNA, CDR3 protein. The D gene is left open where the match is weak. Not every row has a clone size; where given, it reads once, few, many or a size class.

>TRBV9|.|.|TRBJ1-2
TGTGCCAGCAGCAGGGGCTCGAACTATGGCTACACCTTC
CASSRGSNYGYTF
>TRBV29-1|TRBD1|.|TRBJ2-7
TGCAGCGCAGGGACAGGGTTCGCCTACGAGCAGTACTTC
CSAGTGFAYEQYF
>TRBV19|.|.|TRBJ2-7
TGTGCCAGTAGCGGGGCGGTAACTAGCTCCTACGAGCAGTACTTC
CASSGAVTSSYEQYF
>TRBV25-1|.|once|TRBJ1-2
TGTGCCAGCAGTGAAGAAGGAGGGACGGTGTATGGCTACACCTTC
CASSEEGGTVYGYTF
>TRBV7-8|.|once|TRBJ1-2
TGTGCCAGCAGCTTATACCGGGACGGAGAATATGGCTACACCTTC
CASSLYRDGEYGYTF
>TRBV28|.|.|TRBJ2-1
TGTGCCAGCAGCCCTTCCGGGACCAACTCCAATGAGCAGTTCTTC
CASSPSGTNSNEQFF
>TRBV19|.|.|TRBJ1-5
TGTGCCAGTAGTGACAGGTTTTACCCAAATCAGCCCCAGCATTTT
CASSDRFYPNQPQHF
>TRBV12-3/TRBV12-4|.|few|TRBJ1-2
TGTGCCAGCAGCAAACAGGGCTATGGCTACACCTTC
CASSKQGYGYTF
>TRBV2|.|.|TRBJ2-1
TGTGCCAGCAGTGGAACGTGGGACAATGAGCAGTTCTTC
CASSGTWDNEQFF
>TRBV12-5|.|.|TRBJ2-7
TGTGCTAGTGGTTTGGGGGTCCACGAGCAGTACTTC
CASGLGVHEQYF
>TRBV24-1|.|.|TRBJ2-2
TGTGCCACCAGTGATACAAGGGGGGAGCTGTTTTTT
CATSDTRGELFF
>TRBV7-8|TRBD1|.|TRBJ1-2
TGTGCCAGCAGCCTGGACAGGGGACGCGGCTATGGCTACACCTTC
CASSLDRGRGYGYTF
>TRBV28|TRBD1|.|TRBJ1-2
TGTGCCAGCAGTACCTGGACAGGGTCTTATGGCTACACCTTC
CASSTWTGSYGYTF
>TRBV18|TRBD1|.|TRBJ2-7
TGTGCCAGCTCACCACCTGACAGGGGTCTCTCAGAGCAGTACTTC
CASSPPDRGLSEQYF
>TRBV28|.|.|TRBJ2-7
TGTGCCAGCAGTCCAGGGGGGAGGCACGAGCAGTACTTC
CASSPGGRHEQYF
>TRBV10-3|.|.|TRBJ1-1
TGTGCCATCAGTCCTAACCTACAGGGTCGAGGAACTGAAGCTTTCTTT
CAISPNLQGRGTEAFF
>TRBV18|.|few|TRBJ1-1
TGTGCCAGCTCACCCCGGAACAGTCAAGGCACTGAAGCTTTCTTT
CASSPRNSQGTEAFF
>TRBV19|.|.|TRBJ2-1
TGTGCCAGTAGTGAAGCCCACTACAATGAGCAGTTCTTC
CASSEAHYNEQFF
>TRBV18|TRBD1|once|TRBJ2-2
TGTGCCAGCTCACTACAGGGGGCTAACACCGGGGAGCTGTTTTTT
CASSLQGANTGELFF
>TRBV7-8|.|.|TRBJ1-1
TGTGCCAGCAGCTTAGCTGGGACTGAAGCTTTCTTT
CASSLAGTEAFF
>TRBV5-1|.|.|TRBJ2-1
TGCGCCAGCAGCCCCATACCCAGCTCCTACAATGAGCAGTTCTTC
CASSPIPSSYNEQFF
>TRBV28|.|.|TRBJ2-7
TGTGCCAGCAGTTCGGGACCCTCCGAGCAGTACTTC
CASSSGPSEQYF
>TRBV7-3|TRBD1|.|TRBJ2-1
TGTGCCAGCAGCATTCAGGGGGCCGCCTACAATGAGCAGTTCTTC
CASSIQGAAYNEQFF
>TRBV4-3|TRBD1|.|TRBJ1-6
TGCGCCAGCAGCCAAGGACAGGGGTATAATTCACCCCTCCACTTT
CASSQGQGYNSPLHF
>TRBV5-1|.|once|TRBJ1-2
TGCGCCAGCAGCCCGGTACCAGCTAACTATGGCTACACCTTC
CASSPVPANYGYTF
>TRBV25-1|.|.|TRBJ2-5
TGTGCCAGCACCCCCCCCGGGGCTGAGACCCAGTACTTC
CASTPPGAETQYF
>TRBV6-1|.|.|TRBJ1-5
TGTGCCAGCAGTGAGGGACCGACTCATCAGCCCCAGCATTTT
CASSEGPTHQPQHF
>TRBV9|.|few|TRBJ1-1
TGTGCCAGCAGCCCTCCTAACACTGAAGCTTTCTTT
CASSPPNTEAFF
>TRBV6-5|.|.|TRBJ2-7
TGTGCCAGCACCCCACCAGGAGGGGGCAACCACGAGCAGTACTTC
CASTPPGGGNHEQYF
>TRBV24-1|TRBD1|.|TRBJ2-1
TGTGCCACCTCCACCATGGGACAGGGGTTTTACAATGAGCAGTTCTTC
CATSTMGQGFYNEQFF
>TRBV5-1|.|.|TRBJ2-7
TGCGCCAGCAGCTCGAGGGCCAACGAGCAGTACTTC
CASSSRANEQYF
>TRBV5-1|.|.|TRBJ1-3
TGCGCCAGCGGGGGCGTAGGAAACACCATATATTTT
CASGGVGNTIYF
>TRBV3-1/TRBV3-2|.|.|TRBJ1-5
TGTGCCAGCAGTCCATCACTGGGGGATAGCAATCAGCCCCAGCATTTT
CASSPSLGDSNQPQHF
>TRBV25-1|.|.|TRBJ2-2
TGTGCCAGCAGTGAACTGCGAGCGAACACCGGGGAGCTGTTTTTT
CASSELRANTGELFF
>TRBV7-8|.|.|TRBJ1-1
TGTGCCAGCAGCTTGACAGCCGGGAACACTGAAGCTTTCTTT
CASSLTAGNTEAFF
>TRBV4-3|.|.|TRBJ2-7
TGCGCCAGCAGCCAAGAGGGAGCGTCCGAGCAGTACTTC
CASSQEGASEQYF
>TRBV4-2|.|.|TRBJ2-7
TGTGCCAGCAGCCCCAGGGGATCCTACGAGCAGTACTTC
CASSPRGSYEQYF
>TRBV10-2|.|.|TRBJ1-4
TGCGCCAGCAGCGCCTACGGGGGTAATGAAAAACTGTTTTTT
CASSAYGGNEKLFF
>TRBV10-1|.|.|TRBJ2-1
TGCGCCAGCAGTGAGTCTGGGAGCGGCTCCAATGAGCAGTTCTTC
CASSESGSGSNEQFF
>TRBV10-2|TRBD1|.|TRBJ2-2
TGCGCCAGCAGTGAGTCGGGGGTAGGGGGCCTCAACACCGGGGAGCTGTTTTTT
CASSESGVGGLNTGELFF
>TRBV30|.|.|TRBJ1-1
TGTGCCTGGATTCCCGGGCCTAAGCGTGGGACTGAAGCTTTCTTT
CAWIPGPKRGTEAFF
>TRBV2|TRBD1|.|TRBJ1-6
TGTGCCAGCAGTGAAGCGCGCAGGGGGCCAGGTTCACCCCTCCACTTT
CASSEARRGPGSPLHF